Shown below are 27 T cell receptor beta chains from a single sample sequenced in a study of shared clonotypes between healthy human individuals. Profiled with immunoSEQ multiplex PCR; TCRdb holds only in-frame clones, not every one. In the table there are approximately 940,000 clones, about 80% of which are singletons. The specimen was memory CD4+ T cells sorted from blood. This sample's subset: CD45RA-negative fraction. Source of these receptors: a man between 18 and 35 years old in good health.

The V gene is TRBV19, the J gene TRBJ2-1; TRBD2 might be the D (5 bases). V was shortened by 4 bases and J by 3 bases, with 10 bases between the two germline ends. The CDR3 consists of 14 residues. CDR1 and CDR2 from the germline V gene are LNHDA and SQIVND (reference sequence). Here the CDR3 DNA reads TGTGCCAGTAGTAATGGACTGTTCTACAATGAGCAGTTCTTC. Translation gives CASSNGLFYNEQFF.

Comments on this clone: Other DNA sequences from this sample encode an identical CDR3 as well. The chain recombines TRBV18 with TRBJ1-1; D uncertain. V lost 3 bases, J lost 2 bases, and 13 bases lay in between. The CDR3 is 15 residues long. Germline loops: CDR1 KGHSH, CDR2 LQKENI. The CDR3 reads CASSPLDSSNTEAFF. In DNA form, the CDR3 reads TGTGCCAGCTCACCCCTGGACTCCAGCAACACTGAAGCTTTCTTT.

This sequence joins TRBV5-4 and TRBJ2-1; 12 nucleotides agree with TRBD2. The CDR3 has 16 amino acids. CDR1 is SGHNT, CDR2 YYREEE, per germline (reference sequence). Losses at the gene ends were 3 bases for V and 7 bases for J; bases not matched to a gene: 8. The CDR3 loop is CASSSPSGGAVNEQFF. The CDR3 bases are TGTGCCAGCAGCTCCCCTAGCGGGGGGGCGGTTAATGAGCAGTTCTTC.

The chain has TRBV11-3 and TRBJ2-2, with TRBD1 matching over 9 bases. The CDR3 loop spans 17 amino acids. J was trimmed by 5 bases and V by 11 bases; bases with no gene match: 18. Looked up from germline, CDR1 is SGHNT and CDR2 is YENEEA. DNA of the CDR3: TGTGCCGGTACCAATCACATAGGGACAGGGAGTACCGGGGAGCTGTTTTTT. Amino acids: CAGTNHIGTGSTGELFF. Variable domain in full (rest from reference TRBV11-3 and TRBJ2-2): EAGVVQSPRYKIIEKKQPVAFWCNPISGHNTLYWYLQNLGQGPELLIRYENEEAVDDSQLPKDRFSAERLKGVDSTLKIQPAELGDSAVYLCAGTNHIGTGSTGELFFGEGSRLTVL.

The chain links TRBV6-6 to TRBJ2-2; weak D call: TRBD1 (6 bases). This CDR3 has 14 residues. Trimming removed 6 bases at V and 3 bases at J, with 11 bases between. Looked up from germline, CDR1 is MNHNY and CDR2 is SVGAGI (reference sequence). The CDR3 here is CASRHRTDTGELFF. In DNA, the CDR3 is TGTGCCAGCAGACATCGGACAGACACCGGGGAGCTGTTTTTT.

This clone was seen more than once but under ten times. V is TRBV29-1 and J is TRBJ2-5; 9 nucleotides agree with TRBD1. With 7 bases clipped from V and 5 bases from J, the junction kept 8 bases outside the gene matches. The CDR3 extends over 13 amino acids. Germline CDR1 is SQVTM and CDR2 is ANQGSEA. The CDR3 sequence is CSGRTGVGETQYF. In DNA form, the CDR3 reads TGCAGCGGAAGGACAGGGGTGGGGGAGACCCAGTACTTC.

With respect to this clone: Other DNA sequences in the sample encode the same CDR3. The CDR3 loop reads CASSQERGQPQHF. Written as DNA, the CDR3 is TGCGCCAGCAGCCAAGAACGAGGTCAGCCCCAGCATTTT. The chain is built from TRBV4-3 and TRBJ1-5; unclear D gene. Per the germline V gene, CDR1 is LGHNA and CDR2 is YSLEER. CDR3 length: 13 amino acids. V lost 0 bases and J 6 bases, leaving 6 bases between the germline ends.

The count of this clone is one. The chain carries TRBV6-6 and TRBJ2-3; a possible D gene is TRBD2 (6 bases). The germline V gene has CDR1 MNHNY and CDR2 SVGAGI (reference sequence). The ends were cut back, 6 bases at V and 0 bases at J, with 13 bases in the middle. The length of the CDR3 is 15 residues. The DNA for the CDR3 is TGTGCCAGCAGCCCGCGGGGCACTAGCACAGATACGCAGTATTTT. It is translated as CASSPRGTSTDTQYF.

This chain links TRBV6-5 with TRBJ2-7; TRBD2 might be the D (6 bases). This CDR3 is built from 11 residues. Trimming pared 10 bases from V and 4 bases from J, leaving 11 bases between. Germline lookup yields CDR1 MNHEY and CDR2 SVGAGI. The DNA for the CDR3 is TGTGCCATCAGGAGGGGTTACGAGCAGTACTTC. Protein sequence: CAIRRGYEQYF.

This clone was detected only a few times. This chain links TRBV14 with TRBJ1-2; 7 bases align to TRBD1. In germline, CDR1 is SGHDN, CDR2 FVKESK. CDR3 length: 14 residues. Losses at the gene ends were 3 bases for V and 5 bases for J; bases not matched to a gene: 6. CDR3 amino acids: CASSQKTGRYGYTF. For the CDR3, the DNA is TGTGCCAGCAGCCAGAAGACAGGGAGATATGGCTACACCTTC.

With respect to this clone: Other DNA sequences of this sample code for an identical CDR3. The CDR3 region is CASSPSQNYGYTF. CDR3 DNA: TGTGCCAGCTCACCATCCCAAAACTATGGCTACACCTTC. The chain employs TRBV18 and TRBJ1-2; D ambiguous. The germline gives CDR1 KGHSH, CDR2 LQKENI. Trimming left V 2 bases short and J 2 bases short, with 6 bases between. There are 13 residues in the CDR3.

This clone was picked up one time. The V and J genes are TRBV6-1 and TRBJ2-5; 10 bases are shared with TRBD2. This CDR3 has 14 residues. The V and J ends lost 0 bases and 11 bases, in that order; junction bases with no gene match: 6. CDR1 is MNHNS and CDR2 is SASEGT in the germline V gene. CDR3 bases: TGTGCCAGCAGTGAAGCAGCGGGAGGGCCAAGGCAGTACTTC. Its protein is CASSEAAGGPRQYF.

This rearrangement joins TRBV6-5 to TRBJ1-4, with no clear D. There are 12 residues in the CDR3. The germline V gene has CDR1 MNHEY and CDR2 SVGAGI. Between the trimmed V and J ends, which lost 4 bases and 8 bases, there was a span of 8 bases. The CDR3 DNA sequence: TGTGCCAGCAGTTTCGACCGAGAAAAACTGTTTTTT. This translates into CASSFDREKLFF.

A single count supports this clone. The chain combines TRBV6-5 with TRBJ1-2; maybe TRBD1 (6 bases). The CDR3 is made up of 14 amino acids. V was shortened by 6 bases and J by 2 bases, with 13 bases between the two germline ends. CDR1 MNHEY and CDR2 SVGAGI come from the germline V gene. In DNA, the CDR3 is TGTGCCAGCAGACCGGACAGAGGGAACTATGGCTACACCTTC. Protein sequence: CASRPDRGNYGYTF.

The chain uses TRBV29-1 and TRBJ2-5; weak D call: TRBD1 (6 bases). The ends were cut back, 4 bases at V and 3 bases at J, with 18 bases in the middle. Looked up from germline, CDR1 is SQVTM and CDR2 is ANQGSEA. The CDR3 totals 15 residues. The CDR3: CSVVRDGGAEETQYF. Here the CDR3 DNA reads TGCAGCGTTGTTAGGGATGGGGGCGCGGAAGAGACCCAGTACTTC. The full variable domain, with the rest looked up from reference TRBV29-1 and TRBJ2-5, is SAVISQKPSRDICQRGTSLTIQCQVDSQVTMMFWYRQQPGQSLTLIATANQGSEATYESGFVIDKFPISRPNLTFSTLTVSNMSPEDSSIYLCSVVRDGGAEETQYFGPGTRLLVL.

With regard to this clone: Other DNA sequences within the sample encode an identical CDR3. The chain uses TRBV28 and TRBJ1-2, with no clear D. The CDR3 runs 12 residues. Germline V gene sequence: CDR1 MDHEN, CDR2 SYDVKM. Trimming took 6 bases from V and 3 from J, leaving 8 bases between them. The DNA for the CDR3 is TGTGCCAGCAGCCCAGGTGACTATGGCTACACCTTC. Its translation: CASSPGDYGYTF.

The rearrangement links TRBV30 to TRBJ1-1; D is unclear. The CDR3 is 16 amino acids. The V gene's germline CDR1 is GTSNPN and CDR2 SVGIG (reference sequence). V lost 0 bases and J lost 5, with 19 bases in between. Written as DNA, the CDR3 is TGTGCCTGGAGTGTGTCCCCTCCTAAGGATGGGACTGAAGCTTTCTTT. Protein: CAWSVSPPKDGTEAFF.

This clone has only a few counts. J is TRBJ2-1 and V is TRBV6-6, with D hard to call. Trimming pared 0 bases from V and 6 bases from J, leaving 12 bases between. Germline CDR1 is MNHNY and CDR2 is SVGAGI (reference sequence). The CDR3 totals 15 residues. The CDR3 reads CASSYSPIVSNEQFF. CDR3 DNA: TGTGCCAGCAGTTACTCACCGATCGTAAGCAATGAGCAGTTCTTC.

V gene TRBV7-9 combines with J gene TRBJ1-1; 8 positions agree with TRBD1. Germline lookup yields CDR1 SEHNR and CDR2 FQNEAQ (reference sequence). V trimming: 4 bases; J trimming: 0 bases; junction bases outside the gene matches: 4. The CDR3 loop spans 15 amino acids. This CDR3 is CASSSPTGVNTEAFF. Here the CDR3 DNA reads TGTGCCAGCAGCTCACCGACAGGGGTGAACACTGAAGCTTTCTTT.

The genes are TRBV30 and TRBJ2-5, with TRBD1 matching 7 bases. The CDR3 length is 14 residues. The V gene's germline CDR1 is GTSNPN and CDR2 SVGIG (reference sequence). Trimming took 2 bases from V and 4 from J; bases not matched to a gene: 7. Here the CDR3 reads CAWSSKPGGETQYF. The CDR3 DNA sequence: TGTGCCTGGAGTAGTAAGCCAGGGGGAGAGACCCAGTACTTC.

The rearrangement joins TRBV2 to TRBJ2-7, with 10 bases lining up with TRBD1. From germline, CDR1 is SNHLY and CDR2 FYNNEI. The CDR3 is 15 amino acids. V trimming: 3 bases; J trimming: 5 bases; junction bases outside the gene matches: 7. CDR3 loop: CASSDKGTGVDEQYF. The CDR3 DNA follows: TGTGCCAGCAGTGATAAGGGGACAGGGGTCGACGAGCAGTACTTC.

This chain joins TRBV7-9 and TRBJ1-5, with D possibly matching TRBD1 (6 bases). The CDR3 sequence is 14 residues long. V was shortened by 2 bases and J by 7 bases, with 12 bases between the two germline ends. From germline, CDR1 is SEHNR and CDR2 FQNEAQ (reference sequence). The CDR3 DNA sequence: TGTGCCAGCAGCTTACAGGGGCAGGAGCAGCCCCAGCATTTT. Its protein product is CASSLQGQEQPQHF. The full variable domain, its missing parts supplied by reference TRBV7-9 and TRBJ1-5, is DTGVSQNPRHKITKRGQNVTFRCDPISEHNRLYWYRQTLGQGPEFLTYFQNEAQLEKSRLLSDRFSAERPKGSFSTLEIQRTEQGDSAMYLCASSLQGQEQPQHFGDGTRLSIL.

This chain links TRBV7-9 with TRBJ2-5; D not resolved. Germline V gives CDR1 SEHNR, CDR2 FQNEAQ (reference sequence). V shed 6 bases and J shed 5 bases, with 22 bases lying between them. This CDR3 is built from 16 residues. CDR3 nucleotides: TGTGCCAGCAGATCACGGGCATTCAGCTTTAGGGAGACCCAGTACTTC. Amino acid sequence: CASRSRAFSFRETQYF. Using reference TRBV7-9 and TRBJ2-5 for the parts outside the CDR3, the full variable domain is DTGVSQNPRHKITKRGQNVTFRCDPISEHNRLYWYRQTLGQGPEFLTYFQNEAQLEKSRLLSDRFSAERPKGSFSTLEIQRTEQGDSAMYLCASRSRAFSFRETQYFGPGTRLLVL.

The rearrangement joins TRBV7-9 to TRBJ2-3, with 9 bases identical to TRBD2. The trim removed 1 base at V and 3 bases at J, leaving 5 bases unmatched. This CDR3 is 16 amino acids long. CDR1 SEHNR and CDR2 FQNEAQ come from the germline V gene (reference sequence). The chain's CDR3 is CASSLDAGGKTDTQYF. CDR3 DNA: TGTGCCAGCAGCTTAGACGCGGGAGGGAAAACAGATACGCAGTATTTT.

The genes are TRBV7-2 and TRBJ2-5; 9 nucleotides match TRBD1. The trim removed 4 bases at V and 5 bases at J, leaving 11 bases unmatched. The CDR3 runs to 16 residues. CDR1 is SGHTA and CDR2 is FQGNSA in the germline V gene. This chain's CDR3 is CASSSGQGKVLETQYF. CDR3 in DNA: TGTGCCAGCAGCTCAGGACAGGGGAAGGTGTTGGAGACCCAGTACTTC.

This sequence joins TRBV28 and TRBJ2-3; the D is unclear. The CDR3 loop spans 15 amino acids. V lost 6 bases to trimming and J lost 0 bases, with 13 bases between them. The V gene's germline CDR1 is MDHEN and CDR2 SYDVKM. The CDR3 spells CASSPFWNSTDTQYF. The CDR3 DNA is TGTGCCAGCAGCCCCTTCTGGAATAGCACAGATACGCAGTATTTT.

The J gene is TRBJ2-3, the V gene TRBV11-3, with D perhaps TRBD1 (5 bases). Looked up from germline, CDR1 is SGHNT and CDR2 is YENEEA. The CDR3 extends over 13 amino acids. Trimming pared 5 bases from V and 6 bases from J, leaving 12 bases between. The CDR3 region has the DNA TGTGCCAGCAGCCCTAGGGGTTCCGATACGCAGTATTTT. This translates into CASSPRGSDTQYF. The full variable domain, completed using reference TRBV11-3 and TRBJ2-3, is EAGVVQSPRYKIIEKKQPVAFWCNPISGHNTLYWYLQNLGQGPELLIRYENEEAVDDSQLPKDRFSAERLKGVDSTLKIQPAELGDSAVYLCASSPRGSDTQYFGPGTRLTVL.